This T cell receptor beta chain was identified in a study of control samples from healthy donors and cancer patients. The CDR3 runs 14 residues. V was cut by 6 bases and J by 0 bases, with 10 bases left in between. Germline V CDR1 and CDR2: SGDLS, YYNGEE. Measured with immunoSEQ multiplex PCR; TCRdb has only the in-frame clones, and not every one. This repertoire includes 150,000 to 200,000 clones. Input material: blood. The clonotype comes from a woman aged 25 to 45 in good health. The rearrangement links TRBV9 to TRBJ1-3; D is ambiguous. In DNA, the CDR3 is TGTGCCAGCAACCCGTCGGGCTCTGGAAACACCATATATTTT. Translating gives CASNPSGSGNTIYF.